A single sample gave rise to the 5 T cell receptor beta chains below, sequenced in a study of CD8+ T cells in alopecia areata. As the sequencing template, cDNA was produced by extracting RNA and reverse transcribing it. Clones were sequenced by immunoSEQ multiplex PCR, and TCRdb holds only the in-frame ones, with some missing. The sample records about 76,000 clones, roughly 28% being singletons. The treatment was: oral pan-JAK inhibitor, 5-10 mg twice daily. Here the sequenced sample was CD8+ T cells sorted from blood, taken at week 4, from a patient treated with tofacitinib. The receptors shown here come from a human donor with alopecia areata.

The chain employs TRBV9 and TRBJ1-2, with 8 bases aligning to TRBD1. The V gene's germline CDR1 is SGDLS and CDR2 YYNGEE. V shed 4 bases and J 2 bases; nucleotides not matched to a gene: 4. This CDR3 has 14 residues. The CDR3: CASSLGQGNYGYTF. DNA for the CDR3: TGTGCCAGCAGCTTAGGACAGGGAAACTATGGCTACACCTTC.

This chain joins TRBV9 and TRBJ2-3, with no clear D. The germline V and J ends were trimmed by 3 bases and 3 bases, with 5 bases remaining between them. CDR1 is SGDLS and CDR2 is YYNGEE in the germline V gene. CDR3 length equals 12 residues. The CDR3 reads CASSGVTDTQYF. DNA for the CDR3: TGTGCCAGCAGCGGAGTTACAGATACGCAGTATTTT.

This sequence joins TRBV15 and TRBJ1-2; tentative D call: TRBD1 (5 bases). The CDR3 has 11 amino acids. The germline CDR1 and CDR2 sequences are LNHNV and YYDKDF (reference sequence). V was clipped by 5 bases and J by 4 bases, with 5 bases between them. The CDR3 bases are TGTGCCACCAGCGGGGGCTATGGCTACACCTTC. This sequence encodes CATSGGYGYTF.

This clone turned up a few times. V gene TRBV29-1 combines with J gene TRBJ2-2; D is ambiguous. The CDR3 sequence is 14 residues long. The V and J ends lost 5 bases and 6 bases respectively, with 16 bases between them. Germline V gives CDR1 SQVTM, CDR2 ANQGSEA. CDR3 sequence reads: CSVQLSSIPGELFF. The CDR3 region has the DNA TGCAGCGTTCAACTTTCTTCCATCCCCGGGGAGCTGTTTTTT.

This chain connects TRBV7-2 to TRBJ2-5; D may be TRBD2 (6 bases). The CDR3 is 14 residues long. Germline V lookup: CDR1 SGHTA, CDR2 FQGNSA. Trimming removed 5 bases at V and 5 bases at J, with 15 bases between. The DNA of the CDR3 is TGTGCCAGCAGCCCGGGAGCCGGGTTGGAGACCCAGTACTTC. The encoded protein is CASSPGAGLETQYF.